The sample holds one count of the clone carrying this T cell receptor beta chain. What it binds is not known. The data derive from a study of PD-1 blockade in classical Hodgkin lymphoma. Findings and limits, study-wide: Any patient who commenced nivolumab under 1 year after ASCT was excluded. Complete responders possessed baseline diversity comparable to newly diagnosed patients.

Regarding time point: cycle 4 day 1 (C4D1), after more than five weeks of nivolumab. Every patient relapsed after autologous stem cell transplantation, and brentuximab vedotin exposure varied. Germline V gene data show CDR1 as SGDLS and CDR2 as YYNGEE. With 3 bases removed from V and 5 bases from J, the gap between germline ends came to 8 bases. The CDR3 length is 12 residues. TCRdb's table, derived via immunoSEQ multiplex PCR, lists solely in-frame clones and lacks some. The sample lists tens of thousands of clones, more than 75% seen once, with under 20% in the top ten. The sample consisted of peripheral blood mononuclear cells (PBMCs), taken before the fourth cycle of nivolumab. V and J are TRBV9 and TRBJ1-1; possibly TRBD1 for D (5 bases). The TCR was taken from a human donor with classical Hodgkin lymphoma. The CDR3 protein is CASSAGGTEAFF. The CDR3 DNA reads TGTGCCAGCAGCGCCGGGGGGACTGAAGCTTTCTTT.